The present TCR beta chain was sequenced within a study of control samples from healthy donors and cancer patients. Trimming removed 5 bases at V and 4 bases at J, with 17 bases between. This CDR3 comprises 15 residues. Germline V CDR1 and CDR2: SEHNR, FQNEAQ (reference sequence). This table comes from immunoSEQ multiplex PCR, and its TCRdb copy is limited to in-frame clones, with some not included. Here the sample spans fewer than 200,000 clones, about 94% being singletons. This clonotype was sampled from a woman aged 60-75 years in good health. J is TRBJ2-5 and V is TRBV7-9; D not resolved. The sequencing sample was made of blood. CDR3 region: CASSPGASAPETQYF. CDR3 sequence (DNA): TGTGCCAGCAGCCCCGGTGCATCAGCCCCAGAGACCCAGTACTTC.